This TCR beta chain emerged from a study of T cells in Graves' hyperthyroidism and ophthalmopathy. Germline CDR1 reads DFQATT; CDR2 reads SNEGSKA (reference sequence). This CDR3 contains 11 residues. V was cut by 5 bases and J by 4 bases, with 8 bases left in between. RNA transcripts served as the template for amplifying TCR beta CDR3 regions. When the TCR CDR3 underwent first-round RT-PCR, the HTBI primer set was used. TCRdb recomputed calls from the multiplex PCR reads with MiXCR, one row per CDR3 protein. The sample holds fewer than 850,000 distinct CDR3 sequences, around 15% seen once. V and J are TRBV20-1 and TRBJ1-1, with D maybe TRBD1 (5 bases). The TCR comes from a man aged 45-60 years with Graves' hyperthyroidism. The sequencing input was blood. CDR3 residues: CSASRVTEAFF. DNA for the CDR3: TGCAGTGCTTCCAGGGTCACTGAAGCTTTCTTT.